Listed below are T cell receptor beta chains from one sample, sequenced in a study of blood T cells in healthy people across ages. One entry per CDR3 protein, called by TCRdb with MiXCR from the 5' RACE reads. The data contain approximately 790,000 distinct CDR3 sequences, about 59% of them singletons. Sample: blood. Receptor source: a man aged 25 to 40 in good health. Each CDR3 is given with its conserved first and last residue. The order of the fields is V gene, clone size, J gene, D gene, CDR3 protein, CDR3 DNA. A D gene is named only where the DNA matches it firmly. Only some rows state a clone size, as once, few, many or a class for expanded clones.

>TRBV23-1|-|TRBJ2-5|-
CASSLRQQGETQYF
TGCGCCAGCAGTCTGCGGCAGCAGGGAGAGACCCAGTACTTC
>TRBV29-1|few|TRBJ2-7|-
CSVEDTGWIYEQYF
TGCAGCGTTGAAGACACGGGTTGGATATACGAGCAGTACTTC
>TRBV20-1|-|TRBJ2-7|TRBD1
CSASSTGREQYF
TGCAGTGCTAGCTCGACAGGGCGAGAGCAGTACTTC
>TRBV7-2|few|TRBJ2-3|-
CASSLVGQDTQYF
TGTGCCAGCAGCTTAGTCGGACAAGATACGCAGTATTTT
>TRBV7-2|-|TRBJ2-5|TRBD2
CASSLGLAGVSTETQYF
TGTGCCAGCAGCTTAGGACTAGCGGGGGTGTCCACAGAGACCCAGTACTTC
>TRBV10-3|-|TRBJ2-1|-
CAVRTGNEQFF
TGTGCCGTCAGAACCGGGAATGAGCAGTTCTTC
>TRBV2|once|TRBJ2-1|TRBD2
CASSETLGGTSGGSSSSYNEQFF
TGTGCCAGCAGTGAAACTTTGGGGGGGACTAGCGGGGGGAGTTCAAGCTCCTACAATGAGCAGTTCTTC
>TRBV9|-|TRBJ1-2|-
CASSVEGGTMKGYTF
TGTGCCAGCAGCGTAGAGGGGGGAACTATGAAGGGCTACACCTTC
>TRBV29-1|-|TRBJ2-7|-
CSVRSRGYEQYF
TGCAGCGTGCGTAGCAGGGGTTACGAGCAGTACTTC
>TRBV9|-|TRBJ2-1|TRBD2
CASSVAGGGANEQFF
TGTGCCAGCAGCGTAGCGGGCGGGGGGGCTAATGAGCAGTTCTTC
>TRBV14|few|TRBJ2-7|-
CASSQDTGTWREQYF
TGTGCCAGCAGCCAAGATACAGGAACCTGGCGAGAGCAGTACTTC
>TRBV14|-|TRBJ2-4|-
CASSLATGAKNIQYF
TGTGCCAGCAGCCTCGCGACAGGTGCTAAAAACATTCAGTACTTC
>TRBV24-1|-|TRBJ2-3|TRBD2
CATSDSLAGVRSTDTQYF
TGTGCCACCAGTGACTCACTAGCGGGGGTCCGTAGCACAGATACGCAGTATTTT
>TRBV4-2|-|TRBJ2-7|-
CASSQETGTYYEQYF
TGTGCCAGCAGCCAAGAAACAGGGACATACTACGAGCAGTACTTC
>TRBV11-2|-|TRBJ2-4|-
CASSFGISRNIQYF
TGTGCCAGCAGCTTTGGCATCAGCAGGAACATTCAGTACTTC
>TRBV6-1|-|TRBJ1-4|TRBD1
CASVEIGGASNEKLFF
TGTGCCAGCGTGGAGATAGGGGGCGCCTCTAATGAAAAACTGTTTTTT
>TRBV29-1|few|TRBJ2-7|-
CSVETDYEQYF
TGCAGCGTTGAAACGGACTACGAGCAGTACTTC
>TRBV2|-|TRBJ2-5|-
CASNRAAAYNEQYF
TGTGCCAGCAATCGGGCTGCGGCCTACAATGAGCAGTACTTC
>TRBV6-2/TRBV6-3|-|TRBJ2-3|TRBD2
CASRGTSSADTQYF
TGTGCCAGCAGAGGGACTAGCTCAGCAGATACGCAGTATTTT
>TRBV20-1|-|TRBJ2-7|TRBD1
CSASPGQGNYEQYF
TGCAGTGCTAGCCCGGGACAGGGGAACTACGAGCAGTACTTC
>TRBV12-3/TRBV12-4|-|TRBJ2-1|-
CASSEQRPINNEQFF
TGTGCCAGCAGCGAACAGAGGCCGATCAACAATGAGCAGTTCTTC
>TRBV29-1|few|TRBJ2-5|-
CSVDRRVRETQYF
TGCAGCGTTGATAGGCGCGTCCGGGAGACCCAGTACTTC
>TRBV7-3|-|TRBJ1-6|-
CASSPRTLSLSYNSPLHF
TGTGCCAGCAGCCCCCGGACATTGAGCCTCTCCTATAATTCACCCCTCCACTTT
>TRBV5-1|few|TRBJ2-1|-
CASSLIQNGNEQFF
TGTGCCAGCAGCTTGATCCAGAATGGCAATGAGCAGTTCTTC
>TRBV5-1|-|TRBJ2-5|-
CASSRGEVVGTLAYNEQYF
TGCGCCAGCAGCCGGGGTGAGGTAGTTGGGACACTCGCCTACAATGAGCAGTACTTC
>TRBV6-1|few|TRBJ2-5|-
CASQDQETQYF
TGTGCCAGCCAGGATCAAGAGACCCAGTACTTC
>TRBV29-1|medium-sized|TRBJ2-1|TRBD1
CSACTRQGAWEQFF
TGCAGCGCTTGTACGAGACAGGGGGCCTGGGAGCAGTTCTTC
>TRBV27|-|TRBJ1-1|-
CASSLVGEANTEAFF
TGTGCCAGCAGTTTAGTAGGGGAGGCGAACACTGAAGCTTTCTTT
>TRBV9|-|TRBJ2-7|TRBD1
CASSGPGQGALNEQYF
TGTGCCAGCAGCGGACCGGGACAGGGGGCTCTGAACGAGCAGTACTTC
>TRBV6-6|-|TRBJ1-1|-
CASSHTPNTEAFF
TGTGCCAGCAGCCATACTCCGAACACTGAAGCTTTCTTT
>TRBV7-2|-|TRBJ1-5|-
CASSFGGPSNQPQHF
TGTGCCAGCAGCTTTGGGGGGCCTAGCAATCAGCCCCAGCATTTT
>TRBV28|-|TRBJ2-7|-
CASSFSASYEQYF
TGTGCCAGCAGTTTCTCGGCGTCCTACGAGCAGTACTTC
>TRBV10-3|-|TRBJ1-2|-
CATHSGYGYTF
TGTGCCACCCACTCGGGCTATGGCTACACCTTC
>TRBV9|-|TRBJ2-1|TRBD2
CASSVGVRLAGGGNEQFF
TGTGCCAGCAGCGTAGGAGTCCGATTAGCGGGGGGGGGTAATGAGCAGTTCTTC
>TRBV9|-|TRBJ2-1|TRBD1
CASSDPGQRNEQFF
TGTGCCAGCAGCGACCCGGGACAGAGGAACGAGCAGTTCTTC
>TRBV20-1|-|TRBJ2-1|TRBD2
CSARRLAGDPYNEQFF
TGCAGTGCTAGACGACTAGCGGGGGACCCCTACAATGAGCAGTTCTTC
>TRBV5-1|few|TRBJ2-5|-
CASSLEVGTYQETQYF
TGCGCCAGCAGCTTGGAGGTCGGGACGTACCAAGAGACCCAGTACTTC
>TRBV15|few|TRBJ1-2|-
CATSRDRLSYGYTF
TGTGCCACCAGCAGAGATCGGCTGAGCTATGGCTACACCTTC
>TRBV4-1|many|TRBJ2-5|-
CASSQDQHQETQYF
TGCGCCAGCAGCCAAGATCAACATCAAGAGACCCAGTACTTC
>TRBV5-1|-|TRBJ2-3|-
CASSPGTPFSDTQYF
TGCGCCAGCAGCCCCGGGACTCCTTTCTCAGATACGCAGTATTTT
>TRBV7-6|-|TRBJ2-5|TRBD2
CASSVAQEGREQYF
TGTGCCAGCAGCGTAGCGCAGGAGGGGCGGGAGCAGTACTTC
>TRBV20-1|few|TRBJ1-6|-
CSAPAMNSPLHF
TGCAGTGCCCCAGCGATGAATTCACCCCTCCACTTT
>TRBV7-2|-|TRBJ2-1|TRBD2
CASSSVLAGGLNEQFF
TGTGCCAGCAGCTCGGTGCTAGCGGGGGGGCTTAATGAGCAGTTCTTC
>TRBV28|-|TRBJ2-7|-
CASSFMGAARSSYEQYF
TGTGCCAGCAGTTTTATGGGGGCAGCCAGGAGCTCCTACGAGCAGTACTTC
>TRBV5-1|-|TRBJ2-7|-
CASMGDPPYEQYF
TGCGCCAGCATGGGGGACCCGCCCTACGAGCAGTACTTC
>TRBV9|-|TRBJ2-5|-
CASNGGGQETQYF
TGTGCCAGCAATGGGGGCGGCCAAGAGACCCAGTACTTC
>TRBV9|-|TRBJ2-3|-
CASALFGTTDTQYF
TGTGCCAGCGCCTTGTTTGGGACCACAGATACGCAGTATTTT
>TRBV10-3|few|TRBJ2-5|TRBD2
CATGGEETQYF
TGTGCCACCGGGGGGGAAGAGACCCAGTACTTC
>TRBV29-1|-|TRBJ2-1|-
CSVEDFTGPSYNEQFF
TGCAGCGTTGAAGATTTTACAGGACCGTCCTACAATGAGCAGTTCTTC
>TRBV7-2|-|TRBJ2-5|TRBD2
CASSLTGLAGGMETQYF
TGTGCCAGCAGCCTTACGGGACTAGCGGGGGGCATGGAGACCCAGTACTTC
>TRBV2|-|TRBJ2-7|-
CATDSGTPPYEQYF
TGTGCTACCGACTCCGGGACCCCCCCGTACGAGCAGTACTTC
>TRBV6-5|-|TRBJ2-7|TRBD2
CASRRGLAGREQYF
TGTGCCAGCAGACGGGGACTAGCGGGGAGAGAGCAGTACTTC
>TRBV29-1|-|TRBJ1-5|TRBD1
CSVKTGGNQPQHF
TGCAGCGTTAAGACAGGGGGCAATCAGCCCCAGCATTTT
>TRBV12-3/TRBV12-4|-|TRBJ2-7|TRBD2
CASSSSGTSDYEQYF
TGTGCCAGCAGTTCTTCCGGGACTAGCGACTACGAGCAGTACTTC
>TRBV7-9|-|TRBJ1-2|-
CASSLTTDNYGYTF
TGTGCCAGCAGCTTGACCACGGACAACTATGGCTACACCTTC
>TRBV2|-|TRBJ2-5|TRBD2
CASRGRLAGPQETQYF
TGTGCCAGCAGGGGAAGACTAGCGGGGCCCCAAGAGACCCAGTACTTC
>TRBV27|-|TRBJ2-7|TRBD1
CASRGQIYEQYF
TGTGCCAGCAGGGGACAGATCTACGAGCAGTACTTC
>TRBV6-5|few|TRBJ2-5|-
CASSYRSGRIQETQYF
TGTGCCAGCAGTTACAGATCGGGACGGATCCAAGAGACCCAGTACTTC
>TRBV20-1|-|TRBJ1-6|-
CSARRQGSVILHSPLHF
TGCAGTGCTAGGAGGCAGGGGAGTGTGATCCTTCATTCACCCCTCCACTTT
>TRBV7-2|-|TRBJ2-3|-
CASNLGRRPSTDTQYF
TGTGCCAGCAACTTAGGACGAAGGCCTTCCACAGATACGCAGTATTTT